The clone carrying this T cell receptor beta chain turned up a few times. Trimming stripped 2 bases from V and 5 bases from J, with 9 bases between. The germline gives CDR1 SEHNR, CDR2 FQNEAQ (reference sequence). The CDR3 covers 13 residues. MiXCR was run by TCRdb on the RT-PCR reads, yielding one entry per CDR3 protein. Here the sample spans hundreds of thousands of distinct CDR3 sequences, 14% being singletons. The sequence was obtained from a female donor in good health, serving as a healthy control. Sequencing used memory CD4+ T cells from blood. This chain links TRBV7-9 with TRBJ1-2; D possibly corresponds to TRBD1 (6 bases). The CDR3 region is CASSLSGAYGYTF. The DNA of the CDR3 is TGTGCCAGCAGCTTATCAGGGGCATATGGCTACACCTTC.